The clone carrying this T cell receptor beta chain appeared a single time. Its target is not known. CDR1 is SGDLS, CDR2 YYNGEE, per germline. This CDR3 is 13 amino acids long. Trimming stripped 0 bases from V and 5 bases from J, with 6 bases between. Time point denoted: cycle 4 day 1 (C4D1), after 6 weeks of nivolumab. The patients all showed relapse after autologous stem cell transplantation, while their brentuximab vedotin exposure varied. The data stem from a study of PD-1 blockade in classical Hodgkin lymphoma. The table came from immunoSEQ multiplex PCR; TCRdb's copy has only in-frame clones and leaves some out. The sample lists tens of thousands of clones, roughly nine tenths occurring once. Whole-study results and caveats: Patients with an early start, nivolumab under 1 year after ASCT, were excluded. TCR diversity rose significantly by C4D1 in CD4+ but not CD8+ cells. Possible causes of repertoire differences, disease activity or prior therapy, remain undefined.

This TCR was sampled from a human donor with classical Hodgkin lymphoma. Source: peripheral blood mononuclear cells (PBMCs), taken before the fourth cycle of nivolumab. This chain connects TRBV9 to TRBJ1-5; no clear D gene. CDR3: CASSVGVDQPQHF. Here the CDR3 DNA reads TGTGCCAGCAGCGTAGGGGTGGATCAGCCCCAGCATTTT.